This TCR beta chain was found in a study of T cell repertoires and HLA-DP antigens. Regarding the study as a whole: Against one allele, clones undetected before culture averaged approximately 36%; against the other, 50% to 65%.

Each pre-culture CD4+ sample aimed for fewer than 250,000 T cell genomes at deep resolution. The method was immunoSEQ multiplex PCR; TCRdb's version includes in-frame clones alone and lacks a portion of them. The sample includes more than 90,000 clones, 90% to 95% of them seen just once. The table lists this clone with a count of one. Its antigen is not identified. The TCR comes from a young woman in good health and CMV-seronegative. The sample was CD4+ T cells from PBMCs.

The CDR3 sequence is CASSYRGNTGELFF. The CDR3, as DNA: TGTGCCAGCAGCTACAGGGGGAACACCGGGGAGCTGTTTTTT. The chain uses TRBV7-3 and TRBJ2-2; 7 bases fit TRBD1. V dropped 4 bases and J dropped 1; count of bases not matched to a gene: 0. Per the germline V gene, CDR1 is SGHTA and CDR2 is FQGTGA. This CDR3 has 14 amino acids.